This T cell receptor beta chain is from a study of monozygotic twins with inflammatory bowel disease. The V gene's germline CDR1 is GTSNPN and CDR2 SVGIG (reference sequence). The CDR3 runs to 14 residues. TCRdb re-analyzed the 5' RACE reads; it lists each CDR3 protein once, without DNA. Here the sample table reports about 380,000 distinct CDR3 sequences. This sequence was found in a human donor with ulcerative colitis or Crohn's disease, or a healthy co-twin of an affected twin (not recorded which). Material for sequencing was blood. The J gene is TRBJ2-7, the V gene TRBV30. The CDR3 is CAWSVLGDSYEQYF.